The source of this T cell receptor (beta chain) is a study of cytomegalovirus exposure and HLA in healthy donors. About the research overall: Out of fewer than 500 genotyped donors, about 80% belonged to the Caucasian-associated ancestry cluster.

Whole-study findings and limits: A later analysis linked a missense DCLRE1C variant to TCR beta V- and J-gene trimming. A later analysis linked about 17,000 TCR beta sequences to HLA alleles at 0.05 false discovery rate.

A note on this clone: Its antigen remains unknown.

PCR was performed using 60 Vbeta and 13 Jbeta primers. Using immunoSEQ multiplex PCR, the repertoire was profiled, and TCRdb retains in-frame clones only, with some absent. The sample includes around 95,000 clones, around 82% of them seen just once. The CDR3 extends over 13 amino acids. V was clipped by 6 bases and J by 0 bases, with 8 bases between them. Per the germline V gene, CDR1 is LNHDA and CDR2 is SQIVND (reference sequence). Everyone who donated was a healthy bone marrow donor. The sequenced sample was PBMCs. This receptor was obtained from a man aged 30 to 39 in good health and CMV-seropositive. The chain is built from TRBV19 and TRBJ1-1, with D hard to call. The CDR3, as DNA: TGTGCCAGTAGAACGGTAATGAACACTGAAGCTTTCTTT. Its protein product is CASRTVMNTEAFF.